These T cell receptor beta chains were read from a single sample in a study of control samples from healthy donors and cancer patients. Method: immunoSEQ multiplex PCR; TCRdb's copy keeps in-frame clones and lacks some. The sample holds over 40,000 clones, around nine tenths seen once. Sequenced sample: PBMCs. These receptors all stem from a man between 45 and 60 years old with head and neck cancer. Each CDR3 is given without its conserved first and last residue. Only some rows state a clone size, as once, few, many or a class for expanded clones.

size: once
V: TRBV5-4
CDR3: ASSLVGQNYEQY

size: -
V: TRBV29-1
CDR3: SVEQGRNTGELF

size: -
V: TRBV5-1
CDR3: ASSLAADRARGDEQF

size: -
V: TRBV28
CDR3: ASSPRVGKNTEAF

size: once
V: TRBV2
CDR3: ASRKGTSRYQETQY

size: -
V: TRBV6-2/TRBV6-3
CDR3: ASSYQDRPLYEQY

size: -
V: TRBV28
CDR3: ASSLYGQGYNTGELF

size: once
V: TRBV25-1
CDR3: ASGEQGSIASSYNEQF

size: -
V: TRBV9
CDR3: ASSPRGQGVSTNEKLF

size: -
V: TRBV7-2
CDR3: ASSLAQISTDTQY

size: -
V: TRBV19
CDR3: ASSLNSLMNTEAF

size: -
V: TRBV11-3
CDR3: ASSLSASNEQF

size: -
V: TRBV6-1
CDR3: ASSDPPVRGGLNEQF

size: -
V: TRBV5-1
CDR3: ASSLGNSYNEQF

size: -
V: TRBV9
CDR3: ASSVVWTGYNEQF

size: -
V: TRBV5-1
CDR3: ASRSISLADEQF

size: -
V: TRBV7-6
CDR3: ASSQQGAGNSPLH

size: once
V: TRBV18
CDR3: ASSPATGMNTEAF

size: -
V: TRBV6-5
CDR3: ASRPPRAGGGEQY

size: -
V: TRBV10-3
CDR3: AISVGGSSSGNTIY

size: -
V: TRBV6-4
CDR3: ASSESGTGGHEQY

size: -
V: TRBV5-1
CDR3: ASSSGPFGNEQF

size: -
V: TRBV2
CDR3: ASTGTESSYEQY

size: few
V: TRBV25-1
CDR3: ASSMTVGNSPLH